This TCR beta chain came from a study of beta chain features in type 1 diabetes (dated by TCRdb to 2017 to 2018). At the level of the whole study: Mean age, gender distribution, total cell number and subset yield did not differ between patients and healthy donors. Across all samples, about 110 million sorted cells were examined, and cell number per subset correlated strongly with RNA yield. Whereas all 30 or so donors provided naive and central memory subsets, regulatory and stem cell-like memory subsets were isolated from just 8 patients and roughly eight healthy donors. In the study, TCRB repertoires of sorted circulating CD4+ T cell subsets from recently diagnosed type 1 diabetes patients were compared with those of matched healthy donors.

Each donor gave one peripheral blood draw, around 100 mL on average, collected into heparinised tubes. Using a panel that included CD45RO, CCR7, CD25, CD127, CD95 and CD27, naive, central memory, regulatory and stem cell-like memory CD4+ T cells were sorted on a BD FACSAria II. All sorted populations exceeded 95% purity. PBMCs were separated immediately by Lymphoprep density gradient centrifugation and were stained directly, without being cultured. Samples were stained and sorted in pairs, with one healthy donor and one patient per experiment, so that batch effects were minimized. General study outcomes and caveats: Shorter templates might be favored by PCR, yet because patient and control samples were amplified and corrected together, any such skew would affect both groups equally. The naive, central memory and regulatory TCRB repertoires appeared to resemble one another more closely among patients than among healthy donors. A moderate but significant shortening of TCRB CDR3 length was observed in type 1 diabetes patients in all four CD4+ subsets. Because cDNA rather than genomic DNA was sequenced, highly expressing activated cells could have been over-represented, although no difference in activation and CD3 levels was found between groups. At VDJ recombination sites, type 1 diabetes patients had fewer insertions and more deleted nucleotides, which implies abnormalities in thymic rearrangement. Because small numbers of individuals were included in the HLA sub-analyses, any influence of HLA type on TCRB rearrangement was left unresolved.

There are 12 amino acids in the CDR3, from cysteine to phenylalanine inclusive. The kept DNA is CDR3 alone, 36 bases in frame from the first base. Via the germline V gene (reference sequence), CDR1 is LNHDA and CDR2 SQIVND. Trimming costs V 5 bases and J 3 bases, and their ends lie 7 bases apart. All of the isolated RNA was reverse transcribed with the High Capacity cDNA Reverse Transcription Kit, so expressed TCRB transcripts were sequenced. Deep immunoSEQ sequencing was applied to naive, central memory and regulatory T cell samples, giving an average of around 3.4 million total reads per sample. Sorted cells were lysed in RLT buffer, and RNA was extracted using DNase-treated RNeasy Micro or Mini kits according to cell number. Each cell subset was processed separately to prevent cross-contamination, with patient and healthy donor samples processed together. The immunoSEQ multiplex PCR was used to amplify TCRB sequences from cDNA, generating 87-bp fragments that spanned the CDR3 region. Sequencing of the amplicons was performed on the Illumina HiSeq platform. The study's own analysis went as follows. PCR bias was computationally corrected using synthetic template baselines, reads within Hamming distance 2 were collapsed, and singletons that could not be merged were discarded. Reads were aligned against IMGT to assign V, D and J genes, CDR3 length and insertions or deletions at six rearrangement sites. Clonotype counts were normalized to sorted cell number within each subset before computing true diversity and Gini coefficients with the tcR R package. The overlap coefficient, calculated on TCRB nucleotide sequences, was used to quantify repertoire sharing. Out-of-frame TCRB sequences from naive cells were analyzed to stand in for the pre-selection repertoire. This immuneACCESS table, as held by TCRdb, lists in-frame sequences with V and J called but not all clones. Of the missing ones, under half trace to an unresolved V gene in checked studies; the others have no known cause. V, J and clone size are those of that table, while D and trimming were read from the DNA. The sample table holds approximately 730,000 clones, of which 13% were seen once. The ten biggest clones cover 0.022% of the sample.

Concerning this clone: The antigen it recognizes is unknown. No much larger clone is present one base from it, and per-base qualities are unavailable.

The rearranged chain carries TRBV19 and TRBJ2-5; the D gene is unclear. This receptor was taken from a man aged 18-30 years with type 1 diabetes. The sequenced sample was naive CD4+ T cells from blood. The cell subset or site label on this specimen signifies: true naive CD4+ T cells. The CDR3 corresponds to CASSQHKETQYF. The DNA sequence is TGTGCCAGTAGTCAGCATAAAGAGACCCAGTACTTC. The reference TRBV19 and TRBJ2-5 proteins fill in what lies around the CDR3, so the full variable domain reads DGGITQSPKYLFRKEGQNVTLSCEQNLNHDAMYWYRQDPGQGLRLIYYSQIVNDFQKGDIAEGYSVSREKKESFPLTVTSAQKNPTAFYLCASSQHKETQYFGPGTRLLVL.